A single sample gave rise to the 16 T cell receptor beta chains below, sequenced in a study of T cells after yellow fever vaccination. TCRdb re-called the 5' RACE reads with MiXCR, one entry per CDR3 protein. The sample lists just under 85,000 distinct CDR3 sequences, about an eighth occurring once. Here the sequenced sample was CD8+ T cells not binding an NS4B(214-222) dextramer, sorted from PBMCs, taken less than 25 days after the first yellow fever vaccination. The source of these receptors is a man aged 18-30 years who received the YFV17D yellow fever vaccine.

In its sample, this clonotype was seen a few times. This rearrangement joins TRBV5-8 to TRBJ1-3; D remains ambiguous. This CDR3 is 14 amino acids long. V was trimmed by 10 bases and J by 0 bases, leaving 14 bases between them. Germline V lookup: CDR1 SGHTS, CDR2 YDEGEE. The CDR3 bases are TGTGCCTCCTACGGGCACGACTCTGGAAACACCATATATTTT. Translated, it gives CASYGHDSGNTIYF. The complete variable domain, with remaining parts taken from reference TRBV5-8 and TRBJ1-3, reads EAGVTQSPTHLIKTRGQQATLRCSPISGHTSVYWYQQALGLGLQFLLWYDEGEERNRGNFPPRFSGRQFPNYSSELNVNALELEDSALYLCASYGHDSGNTIYFGEGSWLTVV.

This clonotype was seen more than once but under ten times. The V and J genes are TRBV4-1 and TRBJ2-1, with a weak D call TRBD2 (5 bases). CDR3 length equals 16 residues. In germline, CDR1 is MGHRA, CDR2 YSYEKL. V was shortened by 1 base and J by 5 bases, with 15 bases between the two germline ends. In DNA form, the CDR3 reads TGCGCCAGCAGCCAAGTCGGGGAAACTTATAACAATGAGCAGTTCTTC. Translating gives CASSQVGETYNNEQFF.

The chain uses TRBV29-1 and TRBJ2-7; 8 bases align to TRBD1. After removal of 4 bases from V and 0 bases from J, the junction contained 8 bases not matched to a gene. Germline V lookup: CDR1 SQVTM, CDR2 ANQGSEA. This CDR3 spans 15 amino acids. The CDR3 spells CSVAGGPYPSYEQYF. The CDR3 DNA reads TGCAGCGTTGCAGGGGGCCCATACCCCTCCTACGAGCAGTACTTC.

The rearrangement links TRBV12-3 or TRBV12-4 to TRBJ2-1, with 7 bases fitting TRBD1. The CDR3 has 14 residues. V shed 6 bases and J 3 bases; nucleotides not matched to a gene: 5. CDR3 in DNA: TGTGCCAGCAGCAAGGGACAGAACTACAATGAGCAGTTCTTC. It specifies CASSKGQNYNEQFF.

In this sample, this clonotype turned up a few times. The CDR3 region has the DNA TGTGCCAGCAGCGGGGCAGGGGTTTACCACAATGAGCAGTTCTTC. It translates to CASSGAGVYHNEQFF. The chain recombines TRBV7-9 with TRBJ2-1, with D perhaps TRBD1 (6 bases). Germline lookup yields CDR1 SEHNR and CDR2 FQNEAQ (reference sequence). Trimming removed 5 bases at V and 5 bases at J, with 16 bases between. The CDR3 consists of 15 residues.

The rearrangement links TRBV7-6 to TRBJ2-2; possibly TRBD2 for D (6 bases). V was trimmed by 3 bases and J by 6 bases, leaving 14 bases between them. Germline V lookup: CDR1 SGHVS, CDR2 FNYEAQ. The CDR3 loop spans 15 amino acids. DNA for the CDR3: TGTGCCAGCAGCTTCGGCGGGGTGTACGCCGGGGAGCTGTTTTTT. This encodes CASSFGGVYAGELFF.

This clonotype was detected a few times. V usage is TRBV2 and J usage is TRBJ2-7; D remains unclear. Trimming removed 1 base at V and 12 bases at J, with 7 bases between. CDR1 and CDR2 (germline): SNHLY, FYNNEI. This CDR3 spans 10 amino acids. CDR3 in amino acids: CASSEGTLYV. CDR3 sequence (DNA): TGTGCCAGCAGTGAAGGAACGCTGTACGTC.

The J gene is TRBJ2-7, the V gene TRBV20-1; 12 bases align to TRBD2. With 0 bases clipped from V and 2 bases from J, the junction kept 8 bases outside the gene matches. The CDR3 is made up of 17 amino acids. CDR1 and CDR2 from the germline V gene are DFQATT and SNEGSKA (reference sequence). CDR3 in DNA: TGCAGTGCTAGAGACCTTACTAGCGGGGGGATGCCCTACGAGCAGTACTTC. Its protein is CSARDLTSGGMPYEQYF.

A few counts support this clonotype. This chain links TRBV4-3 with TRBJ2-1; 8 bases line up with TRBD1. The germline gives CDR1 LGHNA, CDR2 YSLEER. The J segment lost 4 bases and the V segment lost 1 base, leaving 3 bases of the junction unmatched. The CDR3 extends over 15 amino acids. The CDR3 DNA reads TGCGCCAGCAGCCAAGGGACAGGGTTGTACAATGAGCAGTTCTTC. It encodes CASSQGTGLYNEQFF.

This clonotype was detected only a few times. CDR3 sequence reads: CASSFRVNYGYTF. The CDR3 DNA follows: TGTGCCAGCAGTTTTCGTGTTAACTATGGCTACACCTTC. The V gene is TRBV27, the J gene TRBJ1-2, with unresolved D. In germline, CDR1 is MNHEY, CDR2 SMNVEV (reference sequence). The CDR3 loop spans 13 amino acids. V was shortened by 3 bases and J by 1 base, with 6 bases between the two germline ends.

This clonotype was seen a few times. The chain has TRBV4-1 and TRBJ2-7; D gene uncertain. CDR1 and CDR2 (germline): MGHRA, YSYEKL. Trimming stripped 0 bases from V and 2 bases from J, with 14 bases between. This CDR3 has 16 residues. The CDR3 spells CASSQDLLARAYEQYF. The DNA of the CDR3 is TGCGCCAGCAGCCAAGATCTATTAGCTAGGGCCTACGAGCAGTACTTC.

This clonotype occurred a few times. CDR3 nucleotide sequence: TGTGCCAGCAGCTTCCTAGCGGGAGAAACGAACACCGGGGAGCTGTTTTTT. Its protein product is CASSFLAGETNTGELFF. The rearrangement uses TRBV13 and TRBJ2-2; 10 positions match TRBD2. CDR1 and CDR2 from the germline V gene are PRHDT and FYEKMQ (reference sequence). After removal of 3 bases from V and 0 bases from J, the junction contained 4 bases not matched to a gene. This CDR3 contains 17 residues.

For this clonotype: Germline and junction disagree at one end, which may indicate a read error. CDR3 sequence reads: CANSQAGGRGGELFF. The CDR3 DNA follows: TGCGCCAACAGCCAAGCTGGGGGCCGCGGCGGGGAGCTGTTTTTT. V usage is TRBV4-1 and J usage is TRBJ2-2; perhaps TRBD1 as D (6 bases). The CDR3 consists of 15 residues. Germline-derived CDR1 and CDR2 are MGHRA and YSYEKL.

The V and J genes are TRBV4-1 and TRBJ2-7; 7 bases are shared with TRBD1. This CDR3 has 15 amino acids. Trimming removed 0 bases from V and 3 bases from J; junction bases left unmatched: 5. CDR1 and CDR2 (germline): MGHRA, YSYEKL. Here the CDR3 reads CASSQESRQGYEQYF. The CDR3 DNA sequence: TGCGCCAGCAGCCAAGAGTCCCGACAGGGCTACGAGCAGTACTTC.

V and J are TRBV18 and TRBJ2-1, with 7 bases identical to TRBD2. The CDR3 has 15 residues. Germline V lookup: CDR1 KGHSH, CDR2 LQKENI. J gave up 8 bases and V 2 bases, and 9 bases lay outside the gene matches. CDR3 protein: CASSPTAGRGDEQFF. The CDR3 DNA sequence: TGTGCCAGCTCACCAACAGCGGGGAGAGGCGATGAGCAGTTCTTC. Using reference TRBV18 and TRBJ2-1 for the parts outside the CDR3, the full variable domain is NAGVMQNPRHLVRRRGQEARLRCSPMKGHSHVYWYRQLPEEGLKFMVYLQKENIIDESGMPKERFSAEFPKEGPSILRIQQVVRGDSAAYFCASSPTAGRGDEQFFGPGTRLTVL.

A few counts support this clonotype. In nucleotides, the CDR3 is TGTGCCAGCAGTACAGGACAGGCGGGGCGAACTAATGAAAAACTGTTTTTT. This gives the protein CASSTGQAGRTNEKLFF. V gene TRBV27 combines with J gene TRBJ1-4, with 7 bases fitting TRBD1. There are 17 residues in the CDR3. V trimming: 5 bases; J trimming: 1 base; junction bases outside the gene matches: 10. CDR1 and CDR2 from the germline V gene are MNHEY and SMNVEV (reference sequence). Filled out from reference TRBV27 and TRBJ1-4, the complete variable domain reads EAQVTQNPRYLITVTGKKLTVTCSQNMNHEYMSWYRQDPGLGLRQIYYSMNVEVTDKGDVPEGYKVSRKEKRNFPLILESPSPNQTSLYFCASSTGQAGRTNEKLFFGSGTQLSVL.